This TCR beta chain was found in a study of T cell responses to AZD1222 COVID-19 vaccine. Study as a whole: Researchers grouped second doses given at about 4 or about 12 weeks into one pool.

The CDR3 is made up of 13 amino acids. Germline V gene lookup returns CDR1 SGHDT and CDR2 YYEEEE. The V end was cut by 3 bases, the J end by 4 bases, with 10 bases between. Here immunoSEQ multiplex PCR was the method, and the copy in TCRdb shows in-frame clones only, minus some. The sample lists 90,000 to 110,000 clones; approximately 90% were seen once. This sequence joins TRBV5-6 and TRBJ1-2, with a possible D match to TRBD1 (6 bases). This sequence was found in an adult in good health. The specimen was peripheral blood, collected on day 0 of AZD1222 vaccination. The CDR3 DNA follows: TGTGCCAGCAGCTCGGGACAATTCTATGGCTACACCTTC. Its translation is CASSSGQFYGYTF.